This TCR beta chain was sequenced for a study of radiation and T cells in renal cell carcinoma. Study at large: Nephrectomy followed 15 Gy stereotactic body radiation by 4 weeks.

Findings and limits, study-wide: Top tumor clonotypes rose in blood 2 weeks post-radiation, then contracted. Without pretreatment biopsies, baseline tumor clonotype presence was undetermined.

Time point of the sample: baseline pretreatment blood. Sample treatment: 15 Gy SBRT to primary tumor, nephrectomy 4 weeks later. Serial blood draws occurred at baseline and 2 and 4 weeks post-SBRT. Germline-derived CDR1 and CDR2 are SGHVS and FQNEAQ. V dropped 0 bases and J dropped 5 bases, with 13 bases sitting between them. This CDR3 spans 16 amino acids. Clones were read by immunoSEQ multiplex PCR, and TCRdb kept only the in-frame ones, dropping some. The sample records 70,000 to 95,000 clones, over 75% being singletons. Points on this clone: Its antigen is undetermined.

The TCR comes from a man in his fifties or sixties with renal cell carcinoma. The chain combines TRBV7-8 with TRBJ2-2; D is possibly TRBD1 (8 bases). The source material was blood, sampled from a patient whose treatment included radiotherapy and nephrectomy. The CDR3 protein is CASSLATQGGTGELFF. DNA of the CDR3: TGTGCCAGCAGCTTAGCGACACAGGGGGGGACCGGGGAGCTGTTTTTT.